This T cell receptor (beta chain) was documented in a study of T cell responses to AZD1222 COVID-19 vaccine. Turning to this clone: Its antigen is not identified.

Second-dose intervals of approximately 4 or approximately 12 weeks were pooled. The germline gives CDR1 SNHLY, CDR2 FYNNEI. The germline V and J ends were trimmed by 1 base and 6 bases, with 12 bases remaining between them. This CDR3 comprises 14 residues. Repertoires were generated with immunoSEQ multiplex PCR, while TCRdb's copy carries only in-frame clones and drops some. The sample yields tens of thousands of clones, 89% seen once. Study results and limitations: The peak T cell response came first, and repertoires were sampled only after it.

The receptor was isolated from an adult who received the AZD1222 COVID-19 vaccine. The chain carries TRBV2 and TRBJ1-2; no firm D call. The sample consisted of peripheral blood, taken 28 days after the second AZD1222 dose. Here the CDR3 reads CASSEGEITDGYTF. CDR3 coding DNA: TGTGCCAGCAGTGAAGGGGAAATAACTGATGGCTACACCTTC.